This TCR beta chain was identified in a study of blood T cells in healthy people across ages. Study details: Roughly one uniquely barcoded beta molecule per two T cells was captured.

The donors, aged about 6 to 100, were healthy Caucasians from Russia. Then a second PCR, running about 6 to 11 cycles, was carried out with a sample-barcoded 5' primer and a J-beta primer mix. TCRdb re-derived calls from the 5' RACE reads in MiXCR, one entry per CDR3 protein. The sample records around 2 million distinct CDR3 sequences, about 39% being singletons. Remarks on this clonotype: Its antigen remains unknown.

General study results and limits: Estimated diversity that came from one million T cells was considered an underestimate.

The sequence derives from a human donor in good health. Sequenced sample: blood.

CDR3 DNA: TGTGCCAGTACGAGGATAGGGCCCACTGAAGCTTTCTTT. Its translation is CASTRIGPTEAFF. This chain connects TRBV6-6 to TRBJ1-1; no firm D call. Per the germline V gene, CDR1 is MNHNY and CDR2 is SVGAGI (reference sequence). This CDR3 contains 13 residues. Trimming stripped 9 bases from V and 4 bases from J, with 15 bases between.